This entry describes one TCR beta chain. The CDR3 spans 15 residues. CDR1 and CDR2 from the germline V gene are SGHTA and FQGNSA. This specimen comes from a study of T cells expressing NK-cell markers. TCRdb reprocessed the 5' RACE reads, with one entry per CDR3 protein and no DNA. Recorded here are under 500,000 distinct CDR3 sequences; the top ten clones represent 7.3%. V gene TRBV7-2 combines with J gene TRBJ2-3; TCRdb gives TRBD1 as the D gene, but with no DNA this cannot be confirmed. This TCR was sampled from a woman aged 18-70 years in good health. The sample comprised blood T cells: a sorted CD56 or NKG2C T cell subset, CD4+ or CD8+ T cells, or bulk PBMC T cells (not recorded which). CDR3 in amino acids: CASSQWGTDTDTQYF. Looking up the rest from reference TRBV7-2 and TRBJ2-3 gives the full variable domain: GAGVSQSPSNKVTEKGKDVELRCDPISGHTALYWYRQSLGQGLEFLIYFQGNSAPDKSGLPSDRFSAERTGGSVSTLTIQRTQQEDSAVYLCASSQWGTDTDTQYFGPGTRLTVL.